What follows are 10 T cell receptor beta chains derived from one specimen sequenced in a study of beta chain features in type 1 diabetes. The authors reverse transcribed all of the isolated RNA, so sequencing captured expressed TCRB transcripts. Clones were sequenced by immunoSEQ multiplex PCR, and TCRdb holds only the in-frame ones, with some missing. The sample has 150,000 to 160,000 clones, around 10% seen once. The sequenced sample consisted of central memory CD4+ T cells from blood. These receptors came from a man younger than 35 in good health.

This rearrangement joins TRBV30 to TRBJ1-2, with 7 bases lining up with TRBD1. Unmatched junction bases numbered 5, after V lost 0 bases and J lost 4 bases. From germline, CDR1 is GTSNPN and CDR2 SVGIG (reference sequence). This CDR3 has 14 amino acids. CDR3 in DNA: TGTGCCTGGAGTGTCGGACAGGTCACCTATGGCTACACCTTC. This sequence encodes CAWSVGQVTYGYTF.

This clone was counted only a few times. The chain links TRBV7-2 to TRBJ2-1; 7 nucleotides agree with TRBD2. The CDR3 contains 14 residues. Germline CDR1 is SGHTA and CDR2 is FQGNSA. J was trimmed by 9 bases and V by 3 bases; bases with no gene match: 8. The chain's CDR3 is CASSLGLSWSEQFF. Here the CDR3 DNA reads TGTGCCAGCAGCTTGGGACTATCCTGGTCTGAGCAGTTCTTC.

This chain connects TRBV19 to TRBJ2-3; 7 bases map to TRBD1. With V trimmed by 7 bases and J by 3 bases, 7 bases remained unmatched. Germline lookup yields CDR1 LNHDA and CDR2 SQIVND (reference sequence). This CDR3 contains 14 residues. CDR3 in DNA: TGTGCCAGTACCCGACAGGGTAAAACAGATACGCAGTATTTT. It yields the protein CASTRQGKTDTQYF.

This clone turned up a few times. V gene TRBV7-2 combines with J gene TRBJ2-7; either TRBD1 or TRBD2 may supply D (5 bases each). Germline-derived CDR1 and CDR2 are SGHTA and FQGNSA. This CDR3 spans 15 amino acids. Trimming took 5 bases from V and 5 from J, leaving 19 bases between them. CDR3 sequence reads: CASSLHPAWGNEQYF. The CDR3 DNA reads TGTGCCAGCAGCCTCCACCCTGCCTGGGGGAACGAGCAGTACTTC.

This clone was counted only a few times. The chain is built from TRBV25-1 and TRBJ2-5; no clear D gene. The CDR3 spans 11 residues. CDR1 MGHDK and CDR2 SYGVNS come from the germline V gene. V lost 5 bases to trimming and J lost 5 bases, with 6 bases between them. CDR3 sequence (DNA): TGTGCCAGCAGTATAGGGGAGACCCAGTACTTC. It yields the protein CASSIGETQYF.

This clone was counted at least ten times. CDR3 DNA sequence: TGTGCCAGCAGCGTCCGGGATTCGTTGACAGATACGCAGTATTTT. Encoded protein: CASSVRDSLTDTQYF. The J gene is TRBJ2-3, the V gene TRBV9; D possibly corresponds to TRBD2 (5 bases). Looked up from germline, CDR1 is SGDLS and CDR2 is YYNGEE. The CDR3 runs to 15 residues. V dropped 2 bases and J dropped 3 bases, with 13 bases sitting between them.

The chain is built from TRBV11-3 and TRBJ2-7; D is possibly TRBD2 (5 bases). Trimming shortened V by 0 bases and J by 6 bases, and 9 bases separated the two germline ends. The CDR3 covers 13 residues. Germline CDR1 SGHNT, CDR2 YENEEA. This CDR3 reads CASSLEVGSEQYF. CDR3 coding DNA: TGTGCCAGCAGCTTAGAGGTGGGGAGCGAGCAGTACTTC. The variable domain in full, with the rest retrieved from reference TRBV11-3 and TRBJ2-7, is EAGVVQSPRYKIIEKKQPVAFWCNPISGHNTLYWYLQNLGQGPELLIRYENEEAVDDSQLPKDRFSAERLKGVDSTLKIQPAELGDSAVYLCASSLEVGSEQYFGPGTRLTVT.

The chain uses TRBV9 and TRBJ2-5; weak D call: TRBD2 (6 bases). The assigned J gene may be wrong: the sequence end matches TRBJ2-7 better. There are 14 residues in the CDR3. The V gene's germline CDR1 is SGDLS and CDR2 YYNGEE. The CDR3 protein is CASSPVGTSYEQYF. Written as DNA, the CDR3 is TGTGCCAGCAGCCCCGTCGGGACTTCCTACGAGCAGTACTTC.

This clone was observed a handful of times. A read error is the likely source, as a far larger clone sits one nucleotide away. The J gene is TRBJ1-1, the V gene TRBV7-9; a weak D match, TRBD1 (6 bases). This CDR3 spans 13 amino acids. CDR1 and CDR2 from the germline V gene are SEHNR and FQNEAQ (reference sequence). Trimming cost V 3 bases and J 4 bases, with 9 bases left between them. The CDR3 loop reads CASSFTGITEAFF. CDR3 DNA sequence: TGTGCCAGCAGCTTTACAGGGATCACTGAAGCTTTCTTT.

This clone has more than one count but fewer than ten. The CDR3 bases are TGTGCCAGCAGCGTAGCCCCGGACGGCTATCAGCCCCAGCATTTT. Its translation is CASSVAPDGYQPQHF. The J gene is TRBJ1-5, the V gene TRBV9; D unresolved. The CDR3 extends over 15 amino acids. V shed 0 bases and J shed 5 bases, with 12 bases lying between them. CDR1 is SGDLS and CDR2 is YYNGEE in the germline V gene.